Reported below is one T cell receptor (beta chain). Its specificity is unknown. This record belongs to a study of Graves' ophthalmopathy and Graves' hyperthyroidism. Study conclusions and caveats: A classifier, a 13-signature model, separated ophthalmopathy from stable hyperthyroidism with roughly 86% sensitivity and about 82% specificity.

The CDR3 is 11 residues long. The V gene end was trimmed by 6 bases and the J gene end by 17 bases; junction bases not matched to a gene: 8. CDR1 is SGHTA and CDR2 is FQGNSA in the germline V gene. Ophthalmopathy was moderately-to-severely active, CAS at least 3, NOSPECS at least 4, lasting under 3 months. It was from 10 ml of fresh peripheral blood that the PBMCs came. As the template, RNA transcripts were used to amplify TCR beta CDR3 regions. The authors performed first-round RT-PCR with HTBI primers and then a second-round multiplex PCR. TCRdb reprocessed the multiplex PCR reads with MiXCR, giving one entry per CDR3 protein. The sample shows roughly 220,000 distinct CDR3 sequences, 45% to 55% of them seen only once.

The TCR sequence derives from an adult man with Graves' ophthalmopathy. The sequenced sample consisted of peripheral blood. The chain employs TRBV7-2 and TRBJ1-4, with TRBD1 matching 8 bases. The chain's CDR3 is CASSHGDRFFF. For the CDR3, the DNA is TGTGCCAGCAGTCATGGGGACAGGTTTTTTTTT. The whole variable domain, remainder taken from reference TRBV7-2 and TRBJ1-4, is GAGVSQSPSNKVTEKGKDVELRCDPISGHTALYWYRQSLGQGLEFLIYFQGNSAPDKSGLPSDRFSAERTGGSVSTLTIQRTQQEDSAVYLCASSHGDRFFFGSGTQLSVL.